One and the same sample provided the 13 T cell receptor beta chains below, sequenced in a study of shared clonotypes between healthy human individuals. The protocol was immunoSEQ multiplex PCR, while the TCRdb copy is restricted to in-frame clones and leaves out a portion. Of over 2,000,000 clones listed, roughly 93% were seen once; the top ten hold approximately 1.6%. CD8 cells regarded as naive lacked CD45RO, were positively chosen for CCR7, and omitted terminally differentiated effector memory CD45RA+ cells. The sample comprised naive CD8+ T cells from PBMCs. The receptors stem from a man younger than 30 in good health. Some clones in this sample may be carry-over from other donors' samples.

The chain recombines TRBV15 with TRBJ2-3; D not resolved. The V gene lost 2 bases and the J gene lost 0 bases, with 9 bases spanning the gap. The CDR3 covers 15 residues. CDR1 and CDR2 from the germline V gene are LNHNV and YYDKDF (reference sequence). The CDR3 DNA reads TGTGCCACCAGCAGACTCCACACTAGCACAGATACGCAGTATTTT. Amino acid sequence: CATSRLHTSTDTQYF. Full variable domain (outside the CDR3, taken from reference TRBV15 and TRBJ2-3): DAMVIQNPRYQVTQFGKPVTLSCSQTLNHNVMYWYQQKSSQAPKLLFHYYDKDFNNEADTPDNFQSRRPNTSFCFLDIRSPGLGDTAMYLCATSRLHTSTDTQYFGPGTRLTVL.

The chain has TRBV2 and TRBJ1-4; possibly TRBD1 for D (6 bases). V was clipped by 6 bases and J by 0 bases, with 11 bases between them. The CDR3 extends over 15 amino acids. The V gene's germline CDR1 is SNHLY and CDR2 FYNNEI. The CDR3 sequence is CASRGARATNEKLFF. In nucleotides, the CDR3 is TGTGCCAGCAGGGGGGCCCGGGCAACTAATGAAAAACTGTTTTTT.

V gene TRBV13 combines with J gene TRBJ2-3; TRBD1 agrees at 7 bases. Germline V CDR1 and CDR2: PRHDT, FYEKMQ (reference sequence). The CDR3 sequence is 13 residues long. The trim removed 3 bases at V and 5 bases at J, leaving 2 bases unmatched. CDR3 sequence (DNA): TGTGCCAGCAGCTTCGACAGGGAAGATACGCAGTATTTT. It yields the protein CASSFDREDTQYF.

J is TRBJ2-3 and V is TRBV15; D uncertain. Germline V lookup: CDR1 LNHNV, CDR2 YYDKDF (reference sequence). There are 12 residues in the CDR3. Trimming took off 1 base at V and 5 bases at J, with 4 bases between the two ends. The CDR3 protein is CATSRVGDTQYF. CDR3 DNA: TGTGCCACCAGCAGAGTAGGAGATACGCAGTATTTT. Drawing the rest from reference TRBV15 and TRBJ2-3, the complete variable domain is DAMVIQNPRYQVTQFGKPVTLSCSQTLNHNVMYWYQQKSSQAPKLLFHYYDKDFNNEADTPDNFQSRRPNTSFCFLDIRSPGLGDTAMYLCATSRVGDTQYFGPGTRLTVL.

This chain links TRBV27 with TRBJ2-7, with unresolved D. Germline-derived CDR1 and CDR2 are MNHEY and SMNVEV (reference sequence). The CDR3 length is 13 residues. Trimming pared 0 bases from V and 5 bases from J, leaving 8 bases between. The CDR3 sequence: CASSLSSRNEQYF. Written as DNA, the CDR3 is TGTGCCAGCAGTTTATCTTCCAGAAACGAGCAGTACTTC.

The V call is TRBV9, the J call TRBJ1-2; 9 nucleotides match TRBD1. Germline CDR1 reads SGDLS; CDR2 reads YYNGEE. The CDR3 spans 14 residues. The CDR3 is CSRGPDRGDYGYTF. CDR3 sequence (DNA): TGTTCTCGGGGCCCCGACAGGGGGGACTATGGCTACACCTTC.

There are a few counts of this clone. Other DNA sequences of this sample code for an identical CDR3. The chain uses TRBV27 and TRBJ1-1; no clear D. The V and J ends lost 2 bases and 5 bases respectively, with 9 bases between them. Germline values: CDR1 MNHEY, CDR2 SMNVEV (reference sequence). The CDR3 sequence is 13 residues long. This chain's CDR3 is CASSLGRATEAFF. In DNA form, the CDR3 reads TGTGCCAGCAGTTTAGGCAGAGCTACTGAAGCTTTCTTT.

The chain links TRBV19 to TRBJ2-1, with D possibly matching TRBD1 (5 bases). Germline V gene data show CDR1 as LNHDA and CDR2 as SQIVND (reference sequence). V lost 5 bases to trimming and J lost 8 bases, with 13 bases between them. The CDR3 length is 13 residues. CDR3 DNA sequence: TGTGCCAGTAGTCCAGGGTCTGAGTATGAGCAGTTCTTC. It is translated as CASSPGSEYEQFF. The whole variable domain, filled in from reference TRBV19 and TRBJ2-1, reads DGGITQSPKYLFRKEGQNVTLSCEQNLNHDAMYWYRQDPGQGLRLIYYSQIVNDFQKGDIAEGYSVSREKKESFPLTVTSAQKNPTAFYLCASSPGSEYEQFFGPGTRLTVL.

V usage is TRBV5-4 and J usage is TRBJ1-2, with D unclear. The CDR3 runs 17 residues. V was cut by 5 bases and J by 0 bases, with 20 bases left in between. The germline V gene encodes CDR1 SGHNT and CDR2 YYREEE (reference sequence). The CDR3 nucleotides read TGTGCCAGCAGACTAATCCCAGGACGGAACTCTAACTATGGCTACACCTTC. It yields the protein CASRLIPGRNSNYGYTF.

The CDR3 region is CASSLVSSVHEQFF. CDR3 nucleotides: TGTGCCAGCAGCCTAGTGTCTAGTGTTCATGAGCAGTTCTTC. This rearrangement joins TRBV27 to TRBJ2-1; no clear D gene. The V end lost 6 bases, the J end lost 8 bases, and 17 bases lay between the germline ends. The V gene's germline CDR1 is MNHEY and CDR2 SMNVEV (reference sequence). The CDR3 contains 14 residues.

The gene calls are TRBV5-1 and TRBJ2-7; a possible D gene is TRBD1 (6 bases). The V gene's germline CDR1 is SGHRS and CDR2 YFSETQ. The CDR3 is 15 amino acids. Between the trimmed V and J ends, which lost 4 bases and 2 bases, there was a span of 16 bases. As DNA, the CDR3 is TGCGCCAGCAGCCAAGCCGAGACAGGCGCCTACGAGCAGTACTTC. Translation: CASSQAETGAYEQYF.

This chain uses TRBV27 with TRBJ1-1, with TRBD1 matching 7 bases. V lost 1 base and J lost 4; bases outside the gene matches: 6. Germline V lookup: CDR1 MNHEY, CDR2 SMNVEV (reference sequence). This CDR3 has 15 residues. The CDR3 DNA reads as TGTGCCAGCAGTTTATATGACAGGGCGAGCACTGAAGCTTTCTTT. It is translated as CASSLYDRASTEAFF.

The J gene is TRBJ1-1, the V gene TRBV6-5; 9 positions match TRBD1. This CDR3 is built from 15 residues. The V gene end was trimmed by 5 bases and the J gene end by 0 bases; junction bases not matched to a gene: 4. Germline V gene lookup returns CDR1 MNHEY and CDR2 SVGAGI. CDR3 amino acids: CASSPGQGLNTEAFF. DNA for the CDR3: TGTGCCAGCAGTCCGGGACAGGGACTGAACACTGAAGCTTTCTTT.